This T cell receptor (beta chain) stems from a study of CD8+CD57+ T cells in acquired aplastic anemia. Looking at the study overall: The DNA of sorted CD4+ and CD8+ cells averaged approximately 3.2 ug.

Study outcomes and limitations: Patients and controls shared twenty-nine CD8+ CDR3 sequences, highly expressed in patients. Controls and patients did not differ significantly in CD8+ Simpson's diversity.

Individuals selected for sequencing had exhibited CD8+CD57+ cell expansion on flow cytometry. There were no patients without severe acquired aplastic anemia. At least ten counts were recorded for this clonotype. Its antigen is as yet unknown. Genomic DNA, the template, was used for profiling of the TCR beta VDJ and CDR3. One entry per CDR3 protein, called by TCRdb with MiXCR from the reads. This sample has approximately 57,000 distinct CDR3 sequences; roughly 60% occur once, and the top ten carry about 15%. This CDR3 comprises 15 residues. Looked up from germline, CDR1 is LGHNA and CDR2 is YSLEER. V was cut by 0 bases and J by 0 bases, with 6 bases left in between.

The material sequenced was sorted CD4+, CD8+, or CD8+CD57+ T cells (not recorded which) from PBMCs. The sequence was collected from a human donor with aplastic anemia. The gene calls are TRBV4-3 and TRBJ2-1; D unresolved. The CDR3 here is CASSQEVSSYNEQFF. Here the CDR3 DNA reads TGCGCCAGCAGCCAAGAGGTCTCCTCCTACAATGAGCAGTTCTTC.